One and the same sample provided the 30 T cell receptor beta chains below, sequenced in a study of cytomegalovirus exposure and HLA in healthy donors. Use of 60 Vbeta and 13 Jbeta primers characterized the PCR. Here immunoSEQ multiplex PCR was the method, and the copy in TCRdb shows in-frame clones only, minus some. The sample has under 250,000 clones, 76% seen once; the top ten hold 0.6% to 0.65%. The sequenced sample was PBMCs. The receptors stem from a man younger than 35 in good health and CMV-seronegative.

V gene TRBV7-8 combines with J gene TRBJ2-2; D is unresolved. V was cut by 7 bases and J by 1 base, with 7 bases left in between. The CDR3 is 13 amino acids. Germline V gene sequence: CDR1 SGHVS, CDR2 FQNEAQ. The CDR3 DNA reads TGTGCCAGCAACTCCCTGAACACCGGGGAGCTGTTTTTT. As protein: CASNSLNTGELFF. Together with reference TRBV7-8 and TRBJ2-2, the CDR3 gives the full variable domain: GAGVSQSPRYKVAKRGQDVALRCDPISGHVSLFWYQQALGQGPEFLTYFQNEAQLDKSGLPSDRFFAERPEGSVSTLKIQRTQQEDSAVYLCASNSLNTGELFFGEGSRLTVL.

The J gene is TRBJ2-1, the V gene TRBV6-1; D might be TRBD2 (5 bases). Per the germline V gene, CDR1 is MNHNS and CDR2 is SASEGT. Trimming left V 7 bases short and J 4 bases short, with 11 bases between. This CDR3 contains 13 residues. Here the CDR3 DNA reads TGTGCCAGCAATGGAGGTGTTTACAATGAGCAGTTCTTC. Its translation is CASNGGVYNEQFF.

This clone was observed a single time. For the CDR3, the DNA is TGTGCCAGTAACGGGGGGCTTGGGACTGAAGCTTTCTTT. Translated: CASNGGLGTEAFF. This rearrangement joins TRBV19 to TRBJ1-1; a possible D gene is TRBD1 (6 bases). The CDR3 consists of 13 residues. Per the germline V gene, CDR1 is LNHDA and CDR2 is SQIVND (reference sequence). Trimming removed 7 bases at V and 5 bases at J, with 14 bases between.

The CDR3 DNA reads TGTGCCAGCAACCGAAGAGGTTCCTACAATGAGCAGTTCTTC. Its translation: CASNRRGSYNEQFF. The V and J genes are TRBV6-1 and TRBJ2-1; no reliable D call. The V end was cut by 7 bases, the J end by 1 base, with 11 bases between. CDR3 length: 14 amino acids. Per the germline V gene, CDR1 is MNHNS and CDR2 is SASEGT.

The CDR3 loop reads CSVGTGSNYGYTF. The CDR3 DNA reads as TGCAGCGTTGGGACAGGTTCTAACTATGGCTACACCTTC. V gene TRBV29-1 combines with J gene TRBJ1-2; 7 nucleotides line up with TRBD1. J was trimmed by 0 bases and V by 4 bases; bases with no gene match: 2. The CDR3 has 13 amino acids. Germline V lookup: CDR1 SQVTM, CDR2 ANQGSEA.

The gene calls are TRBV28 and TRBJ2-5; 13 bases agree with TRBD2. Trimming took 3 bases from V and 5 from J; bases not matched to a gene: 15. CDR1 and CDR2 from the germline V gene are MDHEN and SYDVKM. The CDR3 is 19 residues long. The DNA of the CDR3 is TGTGCCAGCAGTTTCGTGCTTAGGTTGGGGACTAGCGGGGCGGAGACCCAGTACTTC. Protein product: CASSFVLRLGTSGAETQYF.

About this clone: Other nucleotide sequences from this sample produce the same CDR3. The CDR3 sequence: CASSLVGGNTEAFF. The DNA for the CDR3 is TGCGCCAGCAGCTTGGTCGGAGGGAACACTGAAGCTTTCTTT. V is TRBV5-1 and J is TRBJ1-1; D not resolved. Germline V gene lookup returns CDR1 SGHRS and CDR2 YFSETQ. The CDR3 has 14 residues. V was pared by 0 bases and J by 1 base, with 7 bases between.

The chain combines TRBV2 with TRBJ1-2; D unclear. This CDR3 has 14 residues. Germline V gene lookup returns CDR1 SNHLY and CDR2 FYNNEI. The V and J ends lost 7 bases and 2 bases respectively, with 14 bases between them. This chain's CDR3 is CASIEREANYGYTF. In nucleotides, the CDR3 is TGTGCCAGCATCGAGAGGGAAGCCAACTATGGCTACACCTTC.

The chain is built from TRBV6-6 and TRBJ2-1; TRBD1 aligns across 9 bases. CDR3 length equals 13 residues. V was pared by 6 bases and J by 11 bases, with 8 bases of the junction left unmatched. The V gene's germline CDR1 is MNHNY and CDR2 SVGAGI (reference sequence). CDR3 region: CASSHGQGSQQFF. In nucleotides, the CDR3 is TGTGCCAGCAGCCACGGACAGGGGAGCCAGCAGTTCTTC.

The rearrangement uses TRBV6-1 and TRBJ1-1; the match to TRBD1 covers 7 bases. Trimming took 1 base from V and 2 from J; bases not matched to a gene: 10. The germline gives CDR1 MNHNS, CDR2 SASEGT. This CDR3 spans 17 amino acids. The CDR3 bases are TGTGCCAGCAGTGAAGTACTCGGACAGGCGGGTAACACTGAAGCTTTCTTT. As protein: CASSEVLGQAGNTEAFF.

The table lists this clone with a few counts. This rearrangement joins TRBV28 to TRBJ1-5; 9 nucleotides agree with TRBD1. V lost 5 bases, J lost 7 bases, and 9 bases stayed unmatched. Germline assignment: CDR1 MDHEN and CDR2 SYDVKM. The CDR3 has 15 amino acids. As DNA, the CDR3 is TGTGCCAGCAGTCCGGGACAGGGCGGAGAACAGCCCCAGCATTTT. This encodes CASSPGQGGEQPQHF.

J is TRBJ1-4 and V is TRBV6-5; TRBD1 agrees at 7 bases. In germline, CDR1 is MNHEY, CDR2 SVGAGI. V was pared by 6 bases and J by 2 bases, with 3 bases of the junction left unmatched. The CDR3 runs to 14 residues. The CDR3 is CASSLQGTNEKLFF. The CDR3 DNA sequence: TGTGCCAGCAGCTTACAGGGGACTAATGAAAAACTGTTTTTT.

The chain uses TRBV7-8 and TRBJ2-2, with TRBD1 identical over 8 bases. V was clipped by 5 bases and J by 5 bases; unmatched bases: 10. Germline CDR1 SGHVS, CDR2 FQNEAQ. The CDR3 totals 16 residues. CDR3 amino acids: CASSLIPGQETGELFF. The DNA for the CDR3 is TGTGCCAGCAGCCTAATCCCGGGACAGGAGACCGGGGAGCTGTTTTTT.

CDR3 nucleotides: TGTGCCAGCAGTGGGACAGGGGGCGATCAGACCCAGTACTTC. This encodes CASSGTGGDQTQYF. V and J are TRBV6-5 and TRBJ2-5; TRBD1 aligns across 12 bases. CDR1 and CDR2 from the germline V gene are MNHEY and SVGAGI. Losses at the gene ends were 5 bases for V and 6 bases for J; bases not matched to a gene: 4. CDR3 length: 14 amino acids.

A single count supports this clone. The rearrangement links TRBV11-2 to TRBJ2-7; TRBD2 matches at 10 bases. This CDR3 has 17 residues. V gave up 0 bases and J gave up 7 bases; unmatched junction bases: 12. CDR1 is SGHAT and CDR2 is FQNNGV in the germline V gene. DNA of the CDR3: TGTGCCAGCAGCTTAGATCCACCCAGCGGGAGGGCCGGTGAGCAGTACTTC. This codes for CASSLDPPSGRAGEQYF.

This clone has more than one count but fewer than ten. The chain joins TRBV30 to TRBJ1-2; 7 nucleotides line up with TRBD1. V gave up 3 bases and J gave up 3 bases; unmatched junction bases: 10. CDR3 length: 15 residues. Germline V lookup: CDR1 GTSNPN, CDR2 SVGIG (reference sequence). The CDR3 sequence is CAWRDGAGGYYGYTF. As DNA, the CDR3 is TGTGCCTGGAGGGATGGGGCAGGGGGTTACTATGGCTACACCTTC.

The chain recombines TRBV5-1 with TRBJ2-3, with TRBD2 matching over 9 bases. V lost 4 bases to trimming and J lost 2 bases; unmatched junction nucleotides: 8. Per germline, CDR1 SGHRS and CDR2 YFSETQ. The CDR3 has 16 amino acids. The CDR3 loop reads CASSPGTSRATDTQYF. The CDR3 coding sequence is TGCGCCAGCAGCCCCGGGACTAGCCGGGCCACAGATACGCAGTATTTT. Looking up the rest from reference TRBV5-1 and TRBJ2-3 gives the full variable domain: KAGVTQTPRYLIKTRGQQVTLSCSPISGHRSVSWYQQTPGQGLQFLFEYFSETQRNKGNFPGRFSGRQFSNSRSEMNVSTLELGDSALYLCASSPGTSRATDTQYFGPGTRLTVL.

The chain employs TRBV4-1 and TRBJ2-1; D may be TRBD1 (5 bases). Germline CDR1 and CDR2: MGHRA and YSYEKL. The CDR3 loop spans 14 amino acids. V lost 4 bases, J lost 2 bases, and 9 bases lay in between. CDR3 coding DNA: TGCGCCAGCAGCCCCCAGGGTCCCTACAATGAGCAGTTCTTC. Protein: CASSPQGPYNEQFF.

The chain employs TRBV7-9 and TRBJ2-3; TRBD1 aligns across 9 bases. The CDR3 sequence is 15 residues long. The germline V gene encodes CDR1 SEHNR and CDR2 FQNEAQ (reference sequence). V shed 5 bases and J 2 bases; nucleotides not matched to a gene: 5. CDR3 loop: CASSPGTGYTDTQYF. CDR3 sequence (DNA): TGTGCCAGCAGCCCGGGGACAGGGTACACAGATACGCAGTATTTT.

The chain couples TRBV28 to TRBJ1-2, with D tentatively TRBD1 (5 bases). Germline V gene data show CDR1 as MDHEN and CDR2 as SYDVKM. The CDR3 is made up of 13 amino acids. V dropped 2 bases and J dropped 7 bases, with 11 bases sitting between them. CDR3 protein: CASSLRGRSGYTF. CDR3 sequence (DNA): TGTGCCAGCAGTTTAAGGGGCAGGTCTGGCTACACCTTC.

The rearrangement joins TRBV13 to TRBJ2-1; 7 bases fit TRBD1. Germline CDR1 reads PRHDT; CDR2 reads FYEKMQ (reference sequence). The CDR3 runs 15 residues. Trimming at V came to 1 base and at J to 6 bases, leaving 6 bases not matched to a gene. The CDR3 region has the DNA TGTGCCAGCAGCTTAGTATCAGGGGGTGGCAATGAGCAGTTCTTC. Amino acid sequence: CASSLVSGGGNEQFF.

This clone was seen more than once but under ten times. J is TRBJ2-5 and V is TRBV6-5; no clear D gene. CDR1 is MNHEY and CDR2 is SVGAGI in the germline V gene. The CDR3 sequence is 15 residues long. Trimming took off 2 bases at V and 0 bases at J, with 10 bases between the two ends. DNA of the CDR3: TGTGCCAGCAGTTACGGCCCTTGGTACCAAGAGACCCAGTACTTC. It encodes CASSYGPWYQETQYF.

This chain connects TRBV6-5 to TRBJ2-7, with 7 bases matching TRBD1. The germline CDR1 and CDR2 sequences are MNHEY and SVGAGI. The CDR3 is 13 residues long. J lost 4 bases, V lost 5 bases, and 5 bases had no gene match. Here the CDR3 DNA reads TGTGCCAGCAGTCCAGGGACAGCTTACGAGCAGTACTTC. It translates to CASSPGTAYEQYF.

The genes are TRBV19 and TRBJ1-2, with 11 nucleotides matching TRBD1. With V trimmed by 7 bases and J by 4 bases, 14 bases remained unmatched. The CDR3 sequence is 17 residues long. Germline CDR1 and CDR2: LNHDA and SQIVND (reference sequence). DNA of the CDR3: TGTGCCAGTACTCCCGAGCCCGGGACAGGGGGAAGCTATGGCTACACCTTC. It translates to CASTPEPGTGGSYGYTF.

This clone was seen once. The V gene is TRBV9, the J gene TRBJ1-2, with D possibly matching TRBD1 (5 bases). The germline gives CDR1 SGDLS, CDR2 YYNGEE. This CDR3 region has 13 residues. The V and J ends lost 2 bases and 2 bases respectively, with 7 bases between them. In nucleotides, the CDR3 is TGTGCCAGCAGCGTTGGGGCGAACTATGGCTACACCTTC. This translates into CASSVGANYGYTF.

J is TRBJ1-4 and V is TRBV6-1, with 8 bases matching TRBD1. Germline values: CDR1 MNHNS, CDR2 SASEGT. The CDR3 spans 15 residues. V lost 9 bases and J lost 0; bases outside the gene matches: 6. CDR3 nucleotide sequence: TGTGCCAGTGGACAGGGTATCGCAACTAATGAAAAACTGTTTTTT. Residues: CASGQGIATNEKLFF.

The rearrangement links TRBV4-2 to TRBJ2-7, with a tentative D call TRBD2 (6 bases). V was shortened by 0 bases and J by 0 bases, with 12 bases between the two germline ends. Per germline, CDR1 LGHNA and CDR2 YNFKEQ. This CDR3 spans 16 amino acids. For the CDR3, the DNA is TGTGCCAGCAGCCAAGAACAAGGAGGGAGCTCCTACGAGCAGTACTTC. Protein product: CASSQEQGGSSYEQYF.

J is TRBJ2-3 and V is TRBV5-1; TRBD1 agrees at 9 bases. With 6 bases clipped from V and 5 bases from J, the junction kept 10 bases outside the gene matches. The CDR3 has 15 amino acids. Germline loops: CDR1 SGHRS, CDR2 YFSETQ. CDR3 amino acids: CASMTGTGRGDTQYF. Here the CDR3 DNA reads TGCGCCAGCATGACCGGGACAGGGAGAGGAGATACGCAGTATTTT.

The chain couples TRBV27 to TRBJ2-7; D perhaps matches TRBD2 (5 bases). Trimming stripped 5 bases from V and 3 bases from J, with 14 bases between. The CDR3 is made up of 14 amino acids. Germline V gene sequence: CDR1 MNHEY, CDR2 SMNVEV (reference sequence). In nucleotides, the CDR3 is TGTGCCAGCAGTGTAACCAGCGGAAACTACGAGCAGTACTTC. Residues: CASSVTSGNYEQYF.

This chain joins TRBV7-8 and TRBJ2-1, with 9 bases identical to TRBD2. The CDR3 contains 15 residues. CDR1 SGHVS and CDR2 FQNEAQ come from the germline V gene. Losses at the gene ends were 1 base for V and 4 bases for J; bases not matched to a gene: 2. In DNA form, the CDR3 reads TGTGCCAGCAGCTTAGGCGGGGGGGGGTACAATGAGCAGTTCTTC. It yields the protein CASSLGGGGYNEQFF. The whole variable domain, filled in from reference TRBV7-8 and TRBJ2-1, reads GAGVSQSPRYKVAKRGQDVALRCDPISGHVSLFWYQQALGQGPEFLTYFQNEAQLDKSGLPSDRFFAERPEGSVSTLKIQRTQQEDSAVYLCASSLGGGGYNEQFFGPGTRLTVL.